This T cell receptor beta chain was found in a study of neurological immune-mediated disorders. MiXCR, run by TCRdb on the 5' RACE reads, gives a single entry per CDR3 protein. The sample has about 59,000 distinct CDR3 sequences; around 3.8% are singletons. This CDR3 comprises 13 residues. Germline CDR1 is MDHEN and CDR2 is SYDVKM. The trim removed 5 bases at V and 6 bases at J, leaving 7 bases unmatched. This clonotype occurred many times. This chain joins TRBV28 and TRBJ2-7, with 7 nucleotides matching TRBD2. This sequence originates from a woman aged 45-59 years with multiple sclerosis. Sample: PBMCs. The CDR3 sequence: CASSLRLAGEQYF. In nucleotides, the CDR3 is TGTGCCAGCAGTCTCCGACTAGCCGGCGAGCAGTACTTC.